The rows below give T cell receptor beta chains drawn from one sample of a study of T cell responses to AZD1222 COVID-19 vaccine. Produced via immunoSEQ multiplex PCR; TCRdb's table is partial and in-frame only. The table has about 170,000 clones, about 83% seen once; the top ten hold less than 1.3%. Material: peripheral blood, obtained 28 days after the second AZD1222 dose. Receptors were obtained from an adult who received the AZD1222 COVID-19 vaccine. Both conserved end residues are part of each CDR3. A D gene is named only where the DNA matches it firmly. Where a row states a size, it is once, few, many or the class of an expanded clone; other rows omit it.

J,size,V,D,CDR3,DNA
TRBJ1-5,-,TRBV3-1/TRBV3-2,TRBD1,CASRRQGAGSQPQHF,TGTGCCAGCAGGCGACAGGGGGCAGGGAGTCAGCCCCAGCATTTT
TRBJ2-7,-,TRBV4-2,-,CASSQEGPSSYEQYF,TGTGCCAGCAGCCAAGAGGGGCCCAGCTCCTACGAGCAGTACTTC
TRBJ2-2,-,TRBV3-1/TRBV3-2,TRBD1,CASSLLDRGNTGELFF,TGTGCCAGCAGCCTCCTCGACAGGGGAAACACCGGGGAGCTGTTTTTT
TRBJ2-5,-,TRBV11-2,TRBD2,CASSLGGAGGDHF,TGTGCCAGCAGCTTAGGAGGAGCGGGGGGTGATCACTTC
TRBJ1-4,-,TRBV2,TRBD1,CASSPGQGDEKLFF,TGTGCCAGCAGTCCGGGACAGGGTGATGAAAAACTGTTTTTT
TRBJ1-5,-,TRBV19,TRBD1,CASTTGTGAFGNQPQHF,TGTGCCAGTACTACCGGGACAGGGGCCTTTGGCAATCAGCCCCAGCATTTT
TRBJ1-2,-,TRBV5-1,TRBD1,CASGHIQGAGGYTF,TGCGCCAGCGGTCATATTCAGGGGGCCGGAGGCTACACCTTC
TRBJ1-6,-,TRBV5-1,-,CASSLAGPFNSPLHF,TGCGCCAGCAGCTTGGCCGGGCCTTTTAATTCACCCCTCCACTTT
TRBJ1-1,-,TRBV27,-,CASSLGRVVDTEAFF,TGTGCCAGCAGCCTCGGGAGGGTCGTAGACACTGAAGCTTTCTTT
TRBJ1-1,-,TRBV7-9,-,CASRDRMNTEAFF,TGTGCCAGCAGAGACAGGATGAACACTGAAGCTTTCTTT
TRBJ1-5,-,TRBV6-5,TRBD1,CASSGQGSNQPQHF,TGTGCCAGCAGCGGACAGGGTAGCAATCAGCCCCAGCATTTT
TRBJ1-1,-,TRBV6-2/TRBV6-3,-,CASSVTSTVGAFF,TGTGCCAGCAGTGTGACCTCGACAGTAGGAGCTTTCTTT
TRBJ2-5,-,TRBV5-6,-,CASSLDLYRELTWETQYF,TGTGCCAGCAGCTTGGACCTTTATCGAGAACTAACTTGGGAGACCCAGTACTTC
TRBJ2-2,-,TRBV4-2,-,CASSQVLYARGELFF,TGTGCCAGCAGCCAGGTTCTTTACGCCCGCGGGGAGCTGTTTTTT
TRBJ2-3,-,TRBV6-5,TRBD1,CATWDRGLADTQYF,TGTGCCACCTGGGACAGGGGGCTCGCAGATACGCAGTATTTT
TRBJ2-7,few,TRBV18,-,CASSPRQEIYEQYF,TGTGCCAGCTCACCCCGCCAGGAAATCTACGAGCAGTACTTC
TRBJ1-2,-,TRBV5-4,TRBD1,CASSLTGGLYGYTF,TGTGCCAGCAGCTTAACAGGGGGCTTGTATGGCTACACCTTC
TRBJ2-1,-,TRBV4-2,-,CASSQDWLALEVNEQFF,TGTGCCAGCAGCCAAGACTGGCTAGCGTTGGAAGTAAATGAGCAGTTCTTC
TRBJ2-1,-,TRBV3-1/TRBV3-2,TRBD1,CASSQTWGTGDNEQFF,TGTGCCAGCAGCCAAACCTGGGGGACAGGGGACAATGAGCAGTTCTTC
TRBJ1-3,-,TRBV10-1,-,CASSAGRGNTIYF,TGCGCCAGCAGTGCGGGCAGAGGAAACACCATATATTTT
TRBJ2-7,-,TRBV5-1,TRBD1,CASSFQGTAAYEQYF,TGCGCCAGCAGCTTCCAAGGGACAGCGGCCTACGAGCAGTACTTC
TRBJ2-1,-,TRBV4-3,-,CASSHYLENEQFF,TGCGCCAGCAGCCATTACCTGGAGAATGAGCAGTTCTTC
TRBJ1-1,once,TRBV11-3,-,CASSLDAGNTEAFF,TGTGCCAGCAGCTTGGACGCTGGGAACACTGAAGCTTTCTTT
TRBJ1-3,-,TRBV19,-,CASSMTGHGNTIYF,TGTGCCAGTAGTATGACCGGGCACGGAAACACCATATATTTT
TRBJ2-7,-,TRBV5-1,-,CASSARDTYTYEQYF,TGCGCCAGCAGCGCCCGGGACACTTATACCTACGAGCAGTACTTC
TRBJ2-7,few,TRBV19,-,CASQRAAGPGYEQYF,TGTGCCAGTCAACGGGCGGCGGGGCCGGGCTACGAGCAGTACTTC
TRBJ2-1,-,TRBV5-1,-,CASSYPVDEQFF,TGCGCCAGCAGCTACCCTGTCGATGAGCAGTTCTTC
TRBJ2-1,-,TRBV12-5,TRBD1,CASGLVRGTGSYNEQFF,TGTGCTAGTGGTTTGGTAAGAGGGACAGGGTCCTACAATGAGCAGTTCTTC
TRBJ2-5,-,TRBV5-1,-,CASSSNSGLFQETQYF,TGCGCCAGCAGCTCAAACTCGGGACTTTTCCAAGAGACCCAGTACTTC
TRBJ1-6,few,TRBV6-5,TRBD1,CASSNRGGMSSPLHF,TGTGCCAGCAGCAACAGGGGTGGAATGAGTTCACCCCTCCACTTT